The 12 T cell receptor beta chains in this list originate from one sample, sequenced in a study of cytomegalovirus exposure and HLA in healthy donors. The protocol was immunoSEQ multiplex PCR, while the TCRdb copy is restricted to in-frame clones and leaves out a portion. The repertoire consists of tens of thousands of clones, with approximately 96% occurring once and the leading ten covering approximately 2.5%. Specimen: PBMCs. The receptors were gathered from a man between 18 and 29 years old in good health and CMV-seronegative.

This chain joins TRBV4-2 and TRBJ1-6, with 7 bases lining up with TRBD1. The CDR3 consists of 16 residues. The germline gives CDR1 LGHNA, CDR2 YNFKEQ. V was pared by 1 base and J by 7 bases, with 7 bases of the junction left unmatched. The CDR3 here is CASSQGGGDGNSPLHF. The CDR3 bases are TGTGCCAGCAGCCAAGGAGGGGGCGATGGGAATTCACCCCTCCACTTT.

The gene calls are TRBV7-9 and TRBJ2-1, with D possibly TRBD1 on 5 matching bases. V lost 6 bases and J 2 bases, leaving 14 bases between the germline ends. The germline gives CDR1 SEHNR, CDR2 FQNEAQ (reference sequence). There are 15 residues in the CDR3. CDR3 protein: CASRATQGPYNEQFF. In nucleotides, the CDR3 is TGTGCCAGCAGAGCGACTCAGGGCCCCTACAATGAGCAGTTCTTC.

In this sample, this clone turned up once. V gene TRBV4-2 combines with J gene TRBJ1-1, with 9 bases aligning to TRBD1. Germline V lookup: CDR1 LGHNA, CDR2 YNFKEQ. J lost 5 bases, V lost 5 bases, and 18 bases had no gene match. The CDR3 extends over 18 amino acids. CDR3: CASSLYSGTGPSGTEAFF. CDR3 sequence (DNA): TGTGCCAGCAGCTTGTACTCCGGGACAGGGCCGTCGGGGACTGAAGCTTTCTTT.

The CDR3 region has the DNA TGTGCCAGTAGTATTAGCGGCGGGATTAATGAGCAGTTCTTC. It yields the protein CASSISGGINEQFF. The chain joins TRBV19 to TRBJ2-1; D possibly corresponds to TRBD2 (6 bases). Trimming took 3 bases from V and 7 from J, leaving 13 bases between them. The CDR3 contains 14 residues. The V gene's germline CDR1 is LNHDA and CDR2 SQIVND (reference sequence).

This chain uses TRBV5-1 with TRBJ2-5, with 7 bases aligning to TRBD1. V trimming: 5 bases; J trimming: 5 bases; junction bases outside the gene matches: 12. This CDR3 region has 15 residues. The germline CDR1 and CDR2 sequences are SGHRS and YFSETQ. DNA of the CDR3: TGCGCCAGCAGTTCAGCGACAGGGCTGGGGGAGACCCAGTACTTC. Encoded protein: CASSSATGLGETQYF.

The gene calls are TRBV6-1 and TRBJ1-2; 7 nucleotides agree with TRBD1. V shed 5 bases, J shed 3 bases, and the junction held 9 bases outside the gene matches. This CDR3 contains 15 residues. CDR1 is MNHNS and CDR2 is SASEGT in the germline V gene. Here the CDR3 DNA reads TGTGCCAGCAGTTCTTTCCGGGACAGAGACTATGGCTACACCTTC. Amino acid sequence: CASSSFRDRDYGYTF.

The chain carries TRBV7-9 and TRBJ1-5; D gene uncertain. V was shortened by 5 bases and J by 6 bases, with 11 bases between the two germline ends. Germline V gene lookup returns CDR1 SEHNR and CDR2 FQNEAQ (reference sequence). The CDR3 contains 13 residues. The CDR3 loop is CASSREGTQPQHF. CDR3 DNA: TGTGCCAGCAGCCGGGAGGGCACTCAGCCCCAGCATTTT.

The chain employs TRBV28 and TRBJ1-1, with 7 bases identical to TRBD1. The V and J ends lost 7 bases and 7 bases, in that order; junction bases with no gene match: 9. The CDR3 totals 13 residues. In germline, CDR1 is MDHEN, CDR2 SYDVKM. CDR3 sequence (DNA): TGTGCCAGCACCATTAGTAGGGGGCGTGAAGCTTTCTTT. Translation gives CASTISRGREAFF.

CDR3 bases: TGTGCCAGCAGACGGGGACAGGGCAAAATGGAGACCCAGTACTTC. Translated: CASRRGQGKMETQYF. This sequence joins TRBV6-1 and TRBJ2-5; 9 positions match TRBD1. The ends lost 6 bases at V and 5 bases at J; junction bases unmatched: 10. The length of the CDR3 is 15 residues. Germline V gene data show CDR1 as MNHNS and CDR2 as SASEGT.

The gene calls are TRBV2 and TRBJ1-1; no clear D gene. The CDR3 length is 14 residues. The V gene lost 3 bases and the J gene lost 5 bases, with 13 bases spanning the gap. Per the germline V gene, CDR1 is SNHLY and CDR2 is FYNNEI. The CDR3 sequence is CASSEVGSGTEAFF. The CDR3 nucleotides are TGTGCCAGCAGTGAGGTCGGTTCGGGGACTGAAGCTTTCTTT. The full variable domain, with the rest looked up from reference TRBV2 and TRBJ1-1, is EPEVTQTPSHQVTQMGQEVILRCVPISNHLYFYWYRQILGQKVEFLVSFYNNEISEKSEIFDDQFSVERPDGSNFTLKIRSTKLEDSAMYFCASSEVGSGTEAFFGQGTRLTVV.

This chain uses TRBV27 with TRBJ1-5; maybe TRBD1 (5 bases). The germline V gene encodes CDR1 MNHEY and CDR2 SMNVEV (reference sequence). Trimming left V 6 bases short and J 10 bases short, with 19 bases between. The CDR3 has 14 residues. In DNA, the CDR3 is TGTGCCAGCAGCCCGGGTAGGGGATTCAACCCCCAGCATTTT. Amino acids: CASSPGRGFNPQHF.

The chain couples TRBV25-1 to TRBJ2-7; 7 nucleotides match TRBD1. J gave up 9 bases and V 6 bases, and 5 bases lay outside the gene matches. The CDR3 contains 11 residues. Germline V gene lookup returns CDR1 MGHDK and CDR2 SYGVNS. This CDR3 reads CASSYRGVQYF. CDR3 bases: TGTGCCAGCAGCTACAGGGGTGTGCAGTACTTC.